This T cell receptor (beta chain) was recorded in a study of tumor and adjacent non-tumor tissue in lung cancer. Three rounds of nested PCR, following a modified ARM-PCR protocol, produced the TCRbeta library. Each CDR3 protein gets one entry after TCRdb re-called the multiplex PCR reads with MiXCR. In the table there are 55,000 to 75,000 distinct CDR3 sequences, 60% of which are singletons. Notes on this clonotype: Its antigen is not identified. One end of the junction is discordant with germline, which a read error may explain.

The template was RNA from unsorted bulk tissue. Overall study results and limits: In normal lung, the top 100 clones were significantly more dominant than in tumor. Tumor TCR diversity, when higher, was linked to shorter survival.

The clonotype originates from a man aged 50-59 years with non-small cell lung cancer. The material sequenced was lung tumor tissue.

This CDR3 reads CTSSLGIGNEQFF. The CDR3 DNA sequence: TGTACCAGCAGCTTAGGAATCGGGAATGAGCAATTCTTC. The chain recombines TRBV11-3 with TRBJ2-1, with D maybe TRBD2 (5 bases). Germline V CDR1 and CDR2: SGHNT, YENEEA. The CDR3 contains 13 residues.